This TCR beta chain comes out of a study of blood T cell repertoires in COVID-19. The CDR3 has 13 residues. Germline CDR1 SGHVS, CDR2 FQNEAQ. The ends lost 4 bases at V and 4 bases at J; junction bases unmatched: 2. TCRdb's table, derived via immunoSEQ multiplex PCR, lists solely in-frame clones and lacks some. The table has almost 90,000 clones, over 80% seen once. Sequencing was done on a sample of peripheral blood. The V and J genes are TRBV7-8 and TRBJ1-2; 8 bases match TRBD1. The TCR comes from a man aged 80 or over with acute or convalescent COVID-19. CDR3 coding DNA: TGTGCCAGCAGCTCGGACAGGGCCTATGGCTACACCTTC. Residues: CASSSDRAYGYTF.